This record concerns one T cell receptor (beta chain) sequence. The data are from a study of blood T cell repertoires in COVID-19. Turning to the study itself: Researchers got acute and convalescent COVID-19 samples from the United States, Italy and Spain. Nucleic acid was either cDNA or gDNA, and it came from T cells, B-cell-depleted T cells, or PBMCs.

As handled by the study authors: Researchers report that nucleated cell counts were estimated from reference gene primer amplification. Clones were sequenced by immunoSEQ multiplex PCR, and TCRdb holds only the in-frame ones, with some missing. Clone size and V and J calls were adopted from that table, with D and trimming inferred from the DNA. The sample carries some 150,000 clones, about 82% recorded once. Trimming shortened V by 10 bases and J by 4 bases, and 8 bases separated the two germline ends. The CDR3 is made up of 11 amino acids. Germline V gene data show CDR1 as MDHEN and CDR2 as SYDVKM. The clonotype was recovered from a woman aged 80 or older with active or convalescent COVID-19. The specimen sequenced was peripheral blood. The chain links TRBV28 to TRBJ1-3; D is unclear. The CDR3 DNA is TGTGCCACCATTGAGGGAAACACCATATATTTT. Its protein is CATIEGNTIYF. Full variable domain (rest looked up from reference TRBV28 and TRBJ1-3): DVKVTQSSRYLVKRTGEKVFLECVQDMDHENMFWYRQDPGLGLRLIYFSYDVKMKEKGDIPEGYSVSREKKERFSLILESASTNQTSMYLCATIEGNTIYFGEGSWLTVV.